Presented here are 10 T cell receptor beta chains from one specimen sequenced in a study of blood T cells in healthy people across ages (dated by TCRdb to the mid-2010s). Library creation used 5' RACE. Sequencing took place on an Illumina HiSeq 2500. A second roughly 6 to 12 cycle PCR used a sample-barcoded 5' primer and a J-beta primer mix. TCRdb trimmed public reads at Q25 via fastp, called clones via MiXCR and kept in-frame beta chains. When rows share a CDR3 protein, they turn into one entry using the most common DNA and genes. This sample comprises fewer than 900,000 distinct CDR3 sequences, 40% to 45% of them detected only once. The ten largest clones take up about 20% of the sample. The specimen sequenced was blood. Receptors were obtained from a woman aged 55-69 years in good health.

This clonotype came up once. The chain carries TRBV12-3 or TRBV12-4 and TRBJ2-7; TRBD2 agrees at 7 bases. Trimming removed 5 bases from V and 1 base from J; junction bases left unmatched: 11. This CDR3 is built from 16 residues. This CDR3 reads CASSPRSSGLSYEQYF. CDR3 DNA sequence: TGTGCCAGCAGTCCACGGTCTAGCGGACTATCCTACGAGCAGTACTTC.

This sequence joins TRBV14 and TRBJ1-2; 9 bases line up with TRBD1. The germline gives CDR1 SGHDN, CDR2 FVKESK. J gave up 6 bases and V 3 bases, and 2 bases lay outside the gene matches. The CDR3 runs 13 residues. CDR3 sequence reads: CASSHTGGNGYTF. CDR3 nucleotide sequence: TGTGCCAGCAGCCATACAGGGGGCAATGGCTACACCTTC.

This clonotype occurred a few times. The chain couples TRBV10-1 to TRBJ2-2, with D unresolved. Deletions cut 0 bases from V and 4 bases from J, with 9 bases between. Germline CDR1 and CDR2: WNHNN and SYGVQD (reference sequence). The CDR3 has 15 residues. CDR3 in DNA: TGCGCCAGCAGTGAGTCAGTGACGACCACCGGGGAGCTGTTTTTT. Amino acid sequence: CASSESVTTTGELFF.

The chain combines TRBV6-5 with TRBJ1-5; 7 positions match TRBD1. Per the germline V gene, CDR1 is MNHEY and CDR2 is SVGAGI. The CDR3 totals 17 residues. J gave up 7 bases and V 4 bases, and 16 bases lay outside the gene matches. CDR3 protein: CASSSRTRQGPRQPQHF. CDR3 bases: TGTGCCAGCAGTTCCCGCACCCGACAGGGCCCTCGACAGCCCCAGCATTTT.

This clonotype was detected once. This chain's CDR3 is CASSQDLAGSPQDEQYF. Written as DNA, the CDR3 is TGCGCCAGCAGCCAAGATCTAGCGGGATCCCCCCAGGATGAGCAGTACTTC. The chain combines TRBV4-1 with TRBJ2-1, with TRBD2 identical over 9 bases. The end of the DNA fits TRBJ2-7 better, so the J call may be wrong. Germline CDR1 and CDR2: MGHRA and YSYEKL. The CDR3 runs to 17 residues.

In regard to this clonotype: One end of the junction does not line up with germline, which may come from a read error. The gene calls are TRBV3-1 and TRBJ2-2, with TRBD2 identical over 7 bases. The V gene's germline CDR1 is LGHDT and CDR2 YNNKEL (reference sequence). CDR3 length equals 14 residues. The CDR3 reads CVSSQRGNTGELFF. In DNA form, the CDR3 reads TGTGTCAGCAGCCAGCGGGGTAACACCGGGGAGCTGTTTTTT.

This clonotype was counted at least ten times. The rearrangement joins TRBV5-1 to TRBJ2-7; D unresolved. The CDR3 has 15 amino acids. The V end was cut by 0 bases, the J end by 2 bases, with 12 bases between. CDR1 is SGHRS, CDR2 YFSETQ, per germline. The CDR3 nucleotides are TGCGCCAGCAGCTTGGCCCTCAGCCCCACCTACGAGCAGTACTTC. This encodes CASSLALSPTYEQYF. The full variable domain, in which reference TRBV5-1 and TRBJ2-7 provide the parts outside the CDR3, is KAGVTQTPRYLIKTRGQQVTLSCSPISGHRSVSWYQQTPGQGLQFLFEYFSETQRNKGNFPGRFSGRQFSNSRSEMNVSTLELGDSALYLCASSLALSPTYEQYFGPGTRLTVT.

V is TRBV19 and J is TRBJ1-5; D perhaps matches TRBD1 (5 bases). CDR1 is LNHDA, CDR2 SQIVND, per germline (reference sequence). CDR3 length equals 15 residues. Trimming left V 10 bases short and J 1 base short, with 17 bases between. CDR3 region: CATRWDLMSNQPQHF. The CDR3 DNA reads TGTGCCACAAGGTGGGACCTTATGAGCAATCAGCCCCAGCATTTT.

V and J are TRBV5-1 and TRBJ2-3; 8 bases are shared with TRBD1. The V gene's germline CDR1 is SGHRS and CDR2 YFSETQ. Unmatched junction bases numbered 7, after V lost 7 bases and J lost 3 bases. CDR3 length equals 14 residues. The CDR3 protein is CASWQGAGTDTQYF. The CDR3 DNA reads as TGCGCCAGCTGGCAGGGGGCAGGGACAGATACGCAGTATTTT.

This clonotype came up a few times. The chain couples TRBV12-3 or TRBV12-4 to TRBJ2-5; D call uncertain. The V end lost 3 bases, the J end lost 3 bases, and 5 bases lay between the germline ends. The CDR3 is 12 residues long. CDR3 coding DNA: TGTGCCAGCAGTTTTCAGGAAGAGACCCAGTACTTC. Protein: CASSFQEETQYF.